This paragraph covers one TCR beta chain sequence. V was pared by 0 bases and J by 3 bases, with 18 bases between. From germline, CDR1 is LGHDT and CDR2 YNNKEL (reference sequence). This CDR3 comprises 17 residues. Source study methods: Amplification of reference gene primers provided the estimated nucleated cell counts. Profiled with immunoSEQ multiplex PCR; TCRdb holds only in-frame clones, not every one. V and J calls and clone size are given by that table; D and trimming were obtained from the DNA. The data contain 200,000 to 300,000 clones, about 85% of them singletons. The data belong to a study of blood T cell repertoires in COVID-19.

The receptor was isolated from a woman aged 55-75 years with active or convalescent COVID-19. Sequenced: peripheral blood. This rearrangement joins TRBV3-1 (or the pseudogene TRBV3-2) to TRBJ2-7; the D gene is possibly TRBD1 (5 bases). The CDR3 loop is CASSQEFGASPYYEQYF. For the CDR3, the DNA is TGTGCCAGCAGCCAAGAGTTTGGGGCGAGTCCTTACTACGAGCAGTACTTC.